What follows describes a single T cell receptor beta chain. This clone showed up just once. This receptor's antigen is unknown. No base quality information exists; no much larger clone differs at one position. The CDR3 regions of human TCRbeta chains were analyzed by immunosequencing. The source study handled its data this way. Repertoire TCRs were checked for matches against a reference library of SARS-CoV-2-specific TCRs that had been generated using the MIRA antigen-specificity platform. Breadth was defined as the fraction of unique TCRs that were SARS-CoV-2-associated. Depth was defined as the fraction of total T cells that were SARS-CoV-2-associated. Using the MIRA data, each spike-specific TCR was assigned both to the spike region to which the TCR was reactive and to a CD4 or CD8 class. Log10-transformed breadth and depth values were compared by one-way ANOVA with Sidak's multiple comparisons tests. Not all clones reach the TCRdb copy of this immuneACCESS table, which keeps in-frame sequences only. Checked studies attribute under half of the gap to unresolved V genes and leave the rest unexplained. The V and J calls and clone size were taken over from that table, and D and trimming were inferred from the DNA. This sample holds around 140,000 clones; about 92% were observed only once. The ten biggest clones cover about 3.7% of the sample.

The CDR3 sequence holds 14 residues, the cysteine and phenylalanine included. The kept DNA is CDR3 alone, 42 bases in frame from the first base. In the germline V gene, CDR1 corresponds to SGHRS and CDR2 to YFSETQ. The germline ends are 11 bases apart after V is trimmed by 0 bases and J by 6 bases. The data belong to a study of T cell responses to AZD1222 COVID-19 vaccine (dated by TCRdb to the early 2020s). With regard to the full study: A total of under 250 trial participants underwent TCR sequencing, of whom more than 200 had received two doses of AZD1222 and some 25 had received two doses of the MenACWY control vaccine. Trial participants were enrolled by age into 18-55, 56-69 and 70-plus year subgroups, with roughly 160, 29 and 62 TCR-sequenced participants respectively. The full study reports these points: No day 14 peak-response samples were available, so repertoires were characterized only after the peak T cell response. Spike-specific TCR breadth and depth rose significantly after two AZD1222 doses compared with day 0 and with MenACWY recipients. Conclusions about previously exposed vaccinees were limited because only a handful of AZD1222 recipients were SARS-CoV-2 seropositive at baseline. The whole spike protein was spanned by vaccine-associated CD4 TCRs, and dominant responses were seen in regions 160-218 and 743-854. The 56-69-year group was small, and its depth increase did not reach significance, likely because of low power. Reportedly, close to half of the unique spike-specific TCRs recognized epitopes lying outside the regions that are mutated in the B.1.351 and B.1.1.7 variants. Participants were mostly white British, with more females than males. The authors suggested clonal diversity may have been underestimated.

The sample's time point label is to be understood as: about 28 days (+/-7) after the second vaccine dose. AZD1222 recipients with second doses at about 4 weeks or about 12 weeks were pooled, because spike-specific TCR depth and breadth did not differ between schedules. Vaccinee samples came from UK trials COV001 and COV002, including a single-blind randomized controlled phase 2/3 trial of AZD1222 (ChAdOx1 nCoV-19) in healthy adults. For TCRbeta chain sequencing, PBMC samples were collected from trial participants at day 0 and at day 28 after the second dose. The sequence is built from TRBV5-1 and TRBJ2-3; no confident D gene assignment can be made. The material sequenced was peripheral blood, taken 28 days after the second AZD1222 dose. The receptor's source is an adult who received the AZD1222 COVID-19 vaccine. CDR3 loop: CASSLAAPPDTQYF. DNA sequence: TGCGCCAGCAGCTTGGCGGCACCACCGGATACGCAGTATTTT.